The T cell receptor (beta chain) under discussion was sequenced for a study of cytomegalovirus exposure and HLA in healthy donors. Study details: Genetic ancestry analysis placed approximately 78% of the roughly 400 donors that were genotyped in the Caucasian-associated cluster. Points from the study as a whole: TCR beta V- and J-gene trimming was later associated with a missense DCLRE1C variant. Generally TCR sequences proved uncommon, though certain public TCRs appeared in numerous donors.

CDR3 length: 16 residues. The junction had 7 bases not matched to a gene; V was cut back by 4 bases and J by 0 bases. Germline V lookup: CDR1 SGHRS, CDR2 YFSETQ. About this clone: Its specificity is not known.

Researchers ran the PCR with 60 Vbeta and 13 Jbeta primers. Measured with immunoSEQ multiplex PCR; TCRdb has only the in-frame clones, and not every one. The sample has under 200,000 clones; more than 65% are singletons. The rearrangement uses TRBV5-1 and TRBJ2-1; TRBD1 aligns across 7 bases. Sequenced sample: PBMCs. The clonotype originates from a woman in her 50s in good health and CMV-seronegative. CDR3 coding DNA: TGCGCCAGCAGCCCGACAGGGCCTAGCTCCTACAATGAGCAGTTCTTC. It specifies CASSPTGPSSYNEQFF. Supplemented by reference TRBV5-1 and TRBJ2-1, the full variable domain reads KAGVTQTPRYLIKTRGQQVTLSCSPISGHRSVSWYQQTPGQGLQFLFEYFSETQRNKGNFPGRFSGRQFSNSRSEMNVSTLELGDSALYLCASSPTGPSSYNEQFFGPGTRLTVL.